The sequence of this TCR beta chain was determined in a study of T cell responses to AZD1222 COVID-19 vaccine (dated by TCRdb to the early 2020s). Context from the whole study: AZD1222 recipients with second doses at about 4 weeks or about 12 weeks were pooled, because spike-specific TCR depth and breadth did not differ between schedules. TCR sequencing was performed for about 240 trial participants, of whom 200 to 220 were given two doses of AZD1222 and some 26 were given two doses of MenACWY control vaccine. Trial participants were enrolled by age into subgroups of 18-55, 56-69 and 70-plus years, and around 150, 29 and 61 TCR-sequenced participants, respectively, were included in these subgroups.

The germline V gene gives CDR1 as MDHEN and CDR2 as SYDVKM. Inclusive of the bounding cysteine and phenylalanine, the CDR3 is 16 residues long. CDR3 DNA is the only sequence kept; it has 48 bases, read in frame from the first base. Trimming takes 2 bases off V and 3 bases off J; junction bases not matched to a gene: 7. This sample's time point label indicates: baseline before first vaccination. Vaccinee samples came from UK trials COV001 and COV002, including a single-blind randomized controlled phase 2/3 trial of AZD1222 (ChAdOx1 nCoV-19) in healthy adults. For TCRbeta chain sequencing, PBMC samples were collected from trial participants at day 0 and at day 28 after the second dose. What the work shows at the level of the full study, not this receptor alone: Because no day 14 peak-response samples were available, repertoires were characterized only after the peak T cell response. The vaccine-associated CD4 TCRs covered the entire spike protein, and the dominant responses fell in regions 160-218 and 743-854. Nearly half of unique spike-specific TCRs reportedly recognized epitopes outside regions mutated in the B.1.351 and B.1.1.7 variants. Most participants were white British and females outnumbered males, and the authors suggested that clonal diversity may have been underestimated. In the small 56-69-year group, the increase in depth fell short of significance, most likely because of low power. After two AZD1222 doses, spike-specific TCR breadth and depth were significantly higher than at day 0 and than in MenACWY recipients. Conclusions about previously exposed vaccinees were limited because only a handful of AZD1222 recipients were SARS-CoV-2 seropositive at baseline.

The CDR3 regions of human TCRbeta chains were analyzed by immunosequencing. The study's processing was this. Repertoire TCRs were matched against a reference library of SARS-CoV-2-specific TCRs generated with the MIRA antigen-specificity platform. Breadth was defined as the fraction of unique TCRs that were SARS-CoV-2-associated, and depth was defined as the fraction of total T cells that were SARS-CoV-2-associated. Using the MIRA data, every spike-specific TCR was mapped to the spike region that the TCR reacted to and assigned to either a CD4 or a CD8 class. Log10-transformed breadth and depth values were compared by one-way ANOVA with Sidak's multiple comparisons tests. TCRdb mirrors the immuneACCESS table, restricted to in-frame sequences. Some clones are absent from its copies; in checked studies, under half trace to an unresolved V gene, and the reason for the others is unknown. The DNA gave D and trimming, while V, J and clone size come from that table. This sample lists some 130,000 clones; more than 75% were detected once. Approximately 4% of the sample is held by the ten biggest clonotypes.

This clone is a singleton in its sample. Its target antigen remains unknown. Qualities for individual bases were not recorded, and no much larger clone is one base off. This TCR derives from an adult in good health. The rearrangement combines TRBV28 with TRBJ2-7; TRBD2 lines up with 10 middle nucleotides. The sequencing here drew on peripheral blood, taken on day 0 of AZD1222 vaccination. The CDR3 amino acid sequence is: CASSLTPPSGGYEQYF. In nucleotides, the sequence is TGTGCCAGCAGTTTAACCCCCCCTAGCGGGGGCTACGAGCAGTACTTC.